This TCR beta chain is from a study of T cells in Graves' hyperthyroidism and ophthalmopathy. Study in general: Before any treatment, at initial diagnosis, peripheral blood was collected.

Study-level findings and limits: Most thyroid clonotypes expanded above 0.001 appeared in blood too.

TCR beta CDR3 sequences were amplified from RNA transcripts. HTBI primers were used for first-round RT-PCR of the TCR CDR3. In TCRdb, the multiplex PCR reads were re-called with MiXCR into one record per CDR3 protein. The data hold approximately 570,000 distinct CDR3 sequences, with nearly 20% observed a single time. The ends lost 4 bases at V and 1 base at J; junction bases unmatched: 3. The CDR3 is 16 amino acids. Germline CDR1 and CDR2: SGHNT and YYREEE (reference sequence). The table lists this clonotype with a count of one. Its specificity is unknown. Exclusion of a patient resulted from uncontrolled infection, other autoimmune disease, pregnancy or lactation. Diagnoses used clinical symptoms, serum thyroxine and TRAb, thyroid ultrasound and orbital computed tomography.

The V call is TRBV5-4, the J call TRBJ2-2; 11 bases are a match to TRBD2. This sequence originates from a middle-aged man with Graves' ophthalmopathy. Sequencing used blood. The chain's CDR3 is CASSRLAGKNTGELFF. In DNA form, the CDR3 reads TGTGCCAGCAGCAGACTAGCGGGGAAGAACACCGGGGAGCTGTTTTTT.